Shown below are 31 T cell receptor beta chains from a single sample sequenced in a study of cytomegalovirus exposure and HLA in healthy donors. The study ran its PCR with 60 Vbeta and 13 Jbeta primers. Profiling relied on immunoSEQ multiplex PCR, and the TCRdb table lists in-frame clones only, not all of them. The profile shows 120,000 or so clones, roughly 80% of them singletons. The sequencing sample was made of PBMCs. The source of these receptors is a man aged 18 to 29 in good health and CMV-seronegative.

This clone was found a few times. V and J are TRBV11-2 and TRBJ2-3; D is perhaps TRBD2 (5 bases). The CDR3 loop spans 11 amino acids. The germline gives CDR1 SGHAT, CDR2 FQNNGV. Trimming removed 8 bases at V and 6 bases at J, with 9 bases between. CDR3 residues: CASAPGDTQYF. In nucleotides, the CDR3 is TGTGCCAGCGCCCCGGGGGATACGCAGTATTTT.

This chain links TRBV5-1 with TRBJ1-6, with 10 bases identical to TRBD1. Germline V gives CDR1 SGHRS, CDR2 YFSETQ. Germline trimming cut 4 bases from V and 5 bases from J; bases unmatched to any gene: 6. CDR3 length equals 16 residues. CDR3 sequence reads: CASSADRGRNNSPLHF. As DNA, the CDR3 is TGCGCCAGCAGCGCTGACAGGGGGCGTAATAATTCACCCCTCCACTTT.

This clone came up a few times. CDR3 residues: CASSAERERDTQYF. The CDR3 DNA reads as TGTGCCAGCAGCGCAGAGCGGGAGAGGGATACGCAGTATTTT. This chain uses TRBV5-4 with TRBJ2-3, with TRBD2 matching over 8 bases. CDR1 is SGHNT and CDR2 is YYREEE in the germline V gene (reference sequence). This CDR3 region has 14 residues. Trimming took 4 bases from V and 6 from J; bases not matched to a gene: 7.

The genes are TRBV6-1 and TRBJ2-3; TRBD2 agrees at 8 bases. Germline V gives CDR1 MNHNS, CDR2 SASEGT. The CDR3 loop spans 20 amino acids. V lost 3 bases, J lost 1 base, and 18 bases stayed unmatched. The CDR3 DNA is TGTGCCAGCAGTGATGTCCCCCCGGGGGGGATTCTTCGGCGCACAGATACGCAGTATTTT. Residues: CASSDVPPGGILRRTDTQYF.

Comments on this clone: An end of the junction differs from the germline gene, which may be a read error. The gene calls are TRBV19 and TRBJ1-1; D is unclear. Germline loops: CDR1 LNHDA, CDR2 SQIVND (reference sequence). This CDR3 is built from 13 residues. The DNA for the CDR3 is TGTGCCAGTAGTATCCCGGGTTGGAGTGCAGCATCCTTT. It encodes CASSIPGWSAASF.

The gene calls are TRBV6-5 and TRBJ1-2, with D maybe TRBD1 (6 bases). CDR1 and CDR2 (germline): MNHEY, SVGAGI. The germline V and J ends were trimmed by 3 bases and 5 bases, with 10 bases remaining between them. The CDR3 is 13 residues long. The CDR3 reads CASSYGRGYGYTF. The CDR3 bases are TGTGCCAGCAGTTATGGCAGGGGATATGGCTACACCTTC.

The V call is TRBV11-1, the J call TRBJ2-2; D is ambiguous. The CDR3 is 15 residues long. V lost 2 bases and J 1 base, leaving 8 bases between the germline ends. CDR1 is SGHAT and CDR2 is FQDESV in the germline V gene (reference sequence). CDR3 coding DNA: TGTGCCAGCAGCTTACTACCCGGGAACACCGGGGAGCTGTTTTTT. Encoded protein: CASSLLPGNTGELFF.

In the case of this clone: The identical CDR3 is also encoded by other nucleotide sequences in the sample. The CDR3 region is CASSLRGGNQPQHF. DNA of the CDR3: TGTGCCAGCAGCCTCAGGGGGGGCAATCAGCCCCAGCATTTT. The V and J genes are TRBV11-2 and TRBJ1-5; 7 bases line up with TRBD1. This CDR3 has 14 residues. Per the germline V gene, CDR1 is SGHAT and CDR2 is FQNNGV. V lost 5 bases and J lost 2; bases outside the gene matches: 3.

This sequence joins TRBV6-1 and TRBJ1-4; tentatively, D is TRBD1 (6 bases). V was shortened by 0 bases and J by 7 bases, with 15 bases between the two germline ends. CDR1 MNHNS and CDR2 SASEGT come from the germline V gene. This CDR3 is built from 16 residues. The CDR3 loop is CASSEAGKGVSEKLFF. The CDR3 nucleotides read TGTGCCAGCAGTGAAGCTGGGAAGGGGGTATCTGAAAAACTGTTTTTT.

This chain uses TRBV19 with TRBJ2-7; TRBD1 agrees at 8 bases. In germline, CDR1 is LNHDA, CDR2 SQIVND (reference sequence). The J segment lost 5 bases and the V segment lost 3 bases, leaving 9 bases of the junction unmatched. The CDR3 has 15 amino acids. The CDR3 bases are TGTGCCAGTAGTATTGGGGGCAGGGGGCACGACGAGCAGTACTTC. It specifies CASSIGGRGHDEQYF.

The chain links TRBV4-3 to TRBJ1-2, with a possible D match to TRBD1 (5 bases). Germline V gene data show CDR1 as LGHNA and CDR2 as YSLEER. This CDR3 is built from 15 residues. Trimming left V 4 bases short and J 2 bases short, with 14 bases between. CDR3: CASSRSTVANYGYTF. The DNA for the CDR3 is TGCGCCAGCAGCCGCTCGACAGTGGCGAACTATGGCTACACCTTC.

This chain joins TRBV27 and TRBJ2-2; TRBD1 agrees at 10 bases. CDR3 length: 23 amino acids. Germline V gives CDR1 MNHEY, CDR2 SMNVEV (reference sequence). Trimming took 2 bases from V and 1 from J; bases not matched to a gene: 22. The DNA for the CDR3 is TGTGCCAGCAGTTTAAGAGGACCGGGACAGGGGAATCTGGGCCTCCGGAACACCGGGGAGCTGTTTTTT. It translates to CASSLRGPGQGNLGLRNTGELFF.

The chain couples TRBV7-8 to TRBJ2-3; 7 bases are shared with TRBD2. CDR1 and CDR2 from the germline V gene are SGHVS and FQNEAQ. V lost 2 bases, J lost 0 bases, and 8 bases stayed unmatched. The CDR3 is 17 residues long. CDR3 sequence: CASSLSRSGSSTDTQYF. Here the CDR3 DNA reads TGTGCCAGCAGCTTATCCCGTAGCGGGTCTAGCACAGATACGCAGTATTTT. The entire variable domain, with the rest obtained from reference TRBV7-8 and TRBJ2-3, is as follows: GAGVSQSPRYKVAKRGQDVALRCDPISGHVSLFWYQQALGQGPEFLTYFQNEAQLDKSGLPSDRFFAERPEGSVSTLKIQRTQQEDSAVYLCASSLSRSGSSTDTQYFGPGTRLTVL.

The rearrangement joins TRBV15 to TRBJ1-2; D is perhaps TRBD1 (5 bases). V dropped 4 bases and J dropped 2 bases, with 11 bases sitting between them. The CDR3 extends over 14 amino acids. The germline CDR1 and CDR2 sequences are LNHNV and YYDKDF (reference sequence). The CDR3 DNA sequence: TGTGCCACCAGCATCGGGGGGTGGAACTATGGCTACACCTTC. Translation: CATSIGGWNYGYTF. The entire variable domain, with the rest obtained from reference TRBV15 and TRBJ1-2, is as follows: DAMVIQNPRYQVTQFGKPVTLSCSQTLNHNVMYWYQQKSSQAPKLLFHYYDKDFNNEADTPDNFQSRRPNTSFCFLDIRSPGLGDTAMYLCATSIGGWNYGYTFGSGTRLTVV.

The chain joins TRBV28 to TRBJ1-2, with 7 bases that match TRBD1. The length of the CDR3 is 14 residues. Unmatched junction bases numbered 5, after V lost 6 bases and J lost 1 base. The V gene's germline CDR1 is MDHEN and CDR2 SYDVKM. CDR3 protein: CASSQWDSNYGYTF. DNA for the CDR3: TGTGCCAGCAGCCAGTGGGACAGTAACTATGGCTACACCTTC.

The gene calls are TRBV10-3 and TRBJ2-3; D is possibly TRBD1 (5 bases). Trimming stripped 5 bases from V and 0 bases from J, with 12 bases between. The CDR3 is 15 amino acids. Per germline, CDR1 ENHRY and CDR2 SYGVKD. The CDR3 nucleotides read TGTGCCATCAGTCCTCAGGGCCCTAGCACAGATACGCAGTATTTT. Its protein is CAISPQGPSTDTQYF.

V and J are TRBV13 and TRBJ1-4; 10 nucleotides align to TRBD1. The CDR3 length is 14 residues. Unmatched junction bases numbered 3, after V lost 4 bases and J lost 7 bases. Germline loops: CDR1 PRHDT, CDR2 FYEKMQ (reference sequence). The CDR3 region is CASSSGTGVEKLFF. The CDR3 DNA is TGTGCCAGCAGCTCCGGGACAGGGGTTGAAAAACTGTTTTTT.

The rearrangement uses TRBV2 and TRBJ1-2, with D perhaps matching TRBD1 (5 bases). V was trimmed by 2 bases and J by 4 bases, leaving 14 bases between them. Germline V CDR1 and CDR2: SNHLY, FYNNEI. The CDR3 consists of 15 residues. The CDR3 spells CASSEPQGGSYGYTF. For the CDR3, the DNA is TGTGCCAGCAGTGAACCCCAGGGTGGGTCCTATGGCTACACCTTC.

This sequence joins TRBV23-1 and TRBJ1-6; no firm D call. TRBV23-1 is marked as an open reading frame, function uncertain. The germline V and J ends were trimmed by 10 bases and 15 bases, with 7 bases remaining between them. The CDR3 covers 8 residues. CDR3 coding DNA: TGCGCCAACTACCGCCTCCACTTT. It yields the protein CANYRLHF.

This clone was seen a handful of times. V is TRBV6-6 and J is TRBJ1-1, with 7 nucleotides matching TRBD1. J was trimmed by 3 bases and V by 2 bases; bases with no gene match: 3. This CDR3 is 14 amino acids long. Germline V gene lookup returns CDR1 MNHNY and CDR2 SVGAGI (reference sequence). The CDR3 is CASSYRQGDTEAFF. CDR3 in DNA: TGTGCCAGCAGTTACCGGCAGGGGGACACTGAAGCTTTCTTT.

This clone showed up just a few times. The rearrangement links TRBV27 to TRBJ1-1; the D is unclear. Germline loops: CDR1 MNHEY, CDR2 SMNVEV (reference sequence). Trimming removed 0 bases from V and 1 base from J, with 6 bases in between. This CDR3 is 14 amino acids long. This CDR3 is CASSLSIRNTEAFF. CDR3 DNA: TGTGCCAGCAGTTTATCGATCAGGAACACTGAAGCTTTCTTT.

This chain uses TRBV15 with TRBJ1-5; perhaps TRBD1 as D (6 bases). The germline V and J ends were trimmed by 5 bases and 2 bases, with 16 bases remaining between them. Germline CDR1 reads LNHNV; CDR2 reads YYDKDF (reference sequence). This CDR3 spans 16 amino acids. The CDR3 spells CATSAYREGGNQPQHF. CDR3 nucleotide sequence: TGTGCCACCAGCGCTTACAGGGAGGGAGGCAATCAGCCCCAGCATTTT.

The gene calls are TRBV5-6 and TRBJ2-7, with D possibly matching TRBD2 (7 bases). CDR1 and CDR2 from the germline V gene are SGHDT and YYEEEE. This CDR3 spans 15 amino acids. The ends were cut back, 4 bases at V and 4 bases at J, with 18 bases in the middle. CDR3: CASSHWRGRRYEQYF. The CDR3 region has the DNA TGTGCCAGCAGCCACTGGCGGGGGCGAAGGTACGAGCAGTACTTC.

This sequence joins TRBV7-9 and TRBJ1-5; TRBD1 matches at 9 bases. The CDR3 consists of 16 residues. V was clipped by 6 bases and J by 1 base; unmatched bases: 7. Germline V gene sequence: CDR1 SEHNR, CDR2 FQNEAQ (reference sequence). Written as DNA, the CDR3 is TGTGCCAGCAGTGCCACAGGGGGCCGGAGCAATCAGCCCCAGCATTTT. Amino acid sequence: CASSATGGRSNQPQHF.

The CDR3 loop is CASSLVSGGAYETQYF. For the CDR3, the DNA is TGTGCCAGCAGCTTAGTTAGCGGGGGGGCCTATGAGACCCAGTACTTC. The V and J genes are TRBV7-2 and TRBJ2-5, with 11 bases aligning to TRBD2. The CDR3 is 16 residues long. Unmatched junction bases numbered 6, after V lost 1 base and J lost 5 bases. Germline V lookup: CDR1 SGHTA, CDR2 FQGNSA.

The J gene is TRBJ1-2, the V gene TRBV5-1, with D uncertain. Per the germline V gene, CDR1 is SGHRS and CDR2 is YFSETQ. The CDR3 length is 15 residues. The V gene lost 4 bases and the J gene lost 1 base, with 14 bases spanning the gap. The CDR3 protein is CASSPVGEINYGYTF. The CDR3 DNA reads TGCGCCAGCAGCCCCGTCGGAGAAATTAACTATGGCTACACCTTC.

This chain links TRBV7-9 with TRBJ2-7, with 7 bases fitting TRBD1. This CDR3 is built from 14 residues. V lost 3 bases and J lost 2; bases outside the gene matches: 4. Germline V gives CDR1 SEHNR, CDR2 FQNEAQ (reference sequence). This chain's CDR3 is CASSLQGVPYEQYF. In DNA, the CDR3 is TGTGCCAGCAGCTTGCAGGGGGTACCCTACGAGCAGTACTTC.

The rearrangement joins TRBV20-1 to TRBJ1-1, with a possible D match to TRBD1 (5 bases). The germline CDR1 and CDR2 sequences are DFQATT and SNEGSKA (reference sequence). This CDR3 spans 11 amino acids. The CDR3 sequence is CSRQQNTEAFF. Here the CDR3 DNA reads TGCAGCAGACAGCAGAACACTGAAGCTTTCTTT.

V is TRBV7-3 and J is TRBJ2-5, with 8 positions matching TRBD1. CDR1 and CDR2 from the germline V gene are SGHTA and FQGTGA. The ends lost 5 bases at V and 5 bases at J; junction bases unmatched: 4. This CDR3 region has 13 residues. The DNA of the CDR3 is TGTGCCAGCAGCAAAGACAGGGGTGAGACCCAGTACTTC. Translated, it gives CASSKDRGETQYF.

In this sample, this clone turned up a few times. The chain joins TRBV2 to TRBJ2-2; the match to TRBD1 covers 9 bases. This CDR3 is built from 14 residues. V was pared by 5 bases and J by 6 bases, with 4 bases of the junction left unmatched. Germline V gene sequence: CDR1 SNHLY, CDR2 FYNNEI. CDR3 in amino acids: CASSSGTGPGELFF. In DNA, the CDR3 is TGTGCCAGCAGTTCCGGGACAGGGCCCGGGGAGCTGTTTTTT.

The V call is TRBV7-9, the J call TRBJ2-5; 7 nucleotides line up with TRBD2. The CDR3 runs to 14 residues. The germline V gene has CDR1 SEHNR and CDR2 FQNEAQ (reference sequence). V shed 5 bases, J shed 3 bases, and the junction held 6 bases outside the gene matches. The CDR3 reads CASSRRGTKETQYF. The CDR3 DNA follows: TGTGCCAGCAGCCGACGTGGGACTAAAGAGACCCAGTACTTC.